This T cell receptor (beta chain) derives from a study of identical twins. This clonotype showed up many times. TCRdb independently ran MiXCR on the 5' RACE reads; one entry per CDR3 protein. The sample lists some 690,000 distinct CDR3 sequences; 20% to 25% were seen once. These data were also filed under a second study, of T cells expressing NK-cell markers. From that paper: Sequencing of TCR beta repertoires drew on sorted CD3+CD56+NKG2C+, CD3+CD56+NKG2C- and CD3+CD56-NKG2C+ T cells.

The sample taken for sequencing was PBMCs. This TCR came from a young woman in good health.

CDR3 sequence reads: CSASFRETQYF. In DNA form, the CDR3 reads TGCAGTGCTAGTTTCCGAGAGACCCAGTACTTC. The chain employs TRBV20-1 and TRBJ2-5, with D hard to call. V lost 3 bases, J lost 4 bases, and 6 bases lay in between. Germline V lookup: CDR1 DFQATT, CDR2 SNEGSKA (reference sequence). The CDR3 has 11 residues.